The present T cell receptor beta chain was sequenced within a study of CDR3 diversity in severe acne. TCRdb fed the PCR reads into MiXCR, producing one record per CDR3 protein. The repertoire holds roughly 100,000 distinct CDR3 sequences, with roughly 51% as singletons. Deletions cut 0 bases from V and 13 bases from J, with 12 bases between. Germline lookup yields CDR1 SEHNR and CDR2 FQNEAQ (reference sequence). The CDR3 is 13 amino acids. This clonotype was detected many times. The receptor was derived from a male donor with acne. Material for sequencing was blood. J is TRBJ1-4 and V is TRBV7-9, with unresolved D. DNA of the CDR3: TGTGCCAGCAGCTTAGCGTTAGAAGGGTCACTGTTTTTT. It codes for CASSLALEGSLFF.